This T cell receptor (beta chain) was identified in a study of T cells in Graves' hyperthyroidism and ophthalmopathy. General observations from the study: Progression to ophthalmopathy was predicted a median of 6.5 months early.

Concerning this clonotype: Antigen: not known. The junction and the germline gene differ at one end; a read error may be behind it.

Diagnoses rested on clinical symptoms, serum thyroxine and TRAb, thyroid ultrasound and orbital computed tomography. There were TCR beta CDR3 regions amplified from RNA transcripts. RT-PCR in the first round (using the HTBI primer set) targeted the TCR CDR3. TCRdb ran MiXCR on the multiplex PCR reads and lists one entry per CDR3 protein. This sample has 95,000 to 100,000 distinct CDR3 sequences, with around 50% found just once. Material: blood. The sequence came from a woman aged 40 to 50 with Graves' hyperthyroidism.

CDR3 loop: CASSFLAGDVADTQYF. CDR3 nucleotide sequence: TGTGCCAGCAGCTTTTTAGCGGGAGATGTCGCAGATACGCAGTATTTT. The chain links TRBV5-1 to TRBJ2-3; the match to TRBD2 covers 9 bases. This CDR3 spans 16 amino acids. CDR1 SGHRS and CDR2 YFSETQ come from the germline V gene. Looking up the rest from reference TRBV5-1 and TRBJ2-3 gives the full variable domain: KAGVTQTPRYLIKTRGQQVTLSCSPISGHRSVSWYQQTPGQGLQFLFEYFSETQRNKGNFPGRFSGRQFSNSRSEMNVSTLELGDSALYLCASSFLAGDVADTQYFGPGTRLTVL.